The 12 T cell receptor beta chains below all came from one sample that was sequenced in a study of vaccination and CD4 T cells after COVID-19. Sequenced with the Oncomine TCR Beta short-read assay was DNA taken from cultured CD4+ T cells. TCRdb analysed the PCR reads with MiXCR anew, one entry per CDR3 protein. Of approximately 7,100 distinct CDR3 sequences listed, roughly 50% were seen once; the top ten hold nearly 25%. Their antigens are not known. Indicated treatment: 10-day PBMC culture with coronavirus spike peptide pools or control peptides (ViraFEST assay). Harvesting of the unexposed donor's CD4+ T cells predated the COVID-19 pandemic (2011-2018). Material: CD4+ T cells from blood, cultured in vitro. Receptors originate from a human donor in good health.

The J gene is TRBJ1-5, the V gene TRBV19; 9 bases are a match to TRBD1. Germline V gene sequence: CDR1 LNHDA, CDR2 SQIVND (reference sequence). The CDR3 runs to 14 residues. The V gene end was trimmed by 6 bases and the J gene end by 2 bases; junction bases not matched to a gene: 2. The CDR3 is CASSRTGGNQPQHF. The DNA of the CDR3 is TGTGCCAGTAGCCGGACAGGGGGCAATCAGCCCCAGCATTTT.

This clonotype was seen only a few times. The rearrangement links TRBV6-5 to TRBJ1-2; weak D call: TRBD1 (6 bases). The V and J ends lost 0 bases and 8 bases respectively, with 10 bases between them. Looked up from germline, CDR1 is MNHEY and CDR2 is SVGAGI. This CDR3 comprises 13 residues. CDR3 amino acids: CASSYSQGTGYTF. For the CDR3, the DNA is TGTGCCAGCAGTTACTCACAAGGGACAGGCTACACCTTC.

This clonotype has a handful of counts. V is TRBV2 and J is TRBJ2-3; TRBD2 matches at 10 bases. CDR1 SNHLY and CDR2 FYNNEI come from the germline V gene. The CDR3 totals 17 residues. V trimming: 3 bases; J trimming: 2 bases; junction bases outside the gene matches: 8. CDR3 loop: CASSDLAGGSATDTQYF. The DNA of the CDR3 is TGTGCCAGCAGTGACTTAGCGGGGGGATCAGCCACAGATACGCAGTATTTT. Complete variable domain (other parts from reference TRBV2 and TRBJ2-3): EPEVTQTPSHQVTQMGQEVILRCVPISNHLYFYWYRQILGQKVEFLVSFYNNEISEKSEIFDDQFSVERPDGSNFTLKIRSTKLEDSAMYFCASSDLAGGSATDTQYFGPGTRLTVL.

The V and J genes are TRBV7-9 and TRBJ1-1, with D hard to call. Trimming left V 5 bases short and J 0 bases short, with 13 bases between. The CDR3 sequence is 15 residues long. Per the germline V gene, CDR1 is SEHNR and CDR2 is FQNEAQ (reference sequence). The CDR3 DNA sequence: TGTGCCAGCAGCCCCCTCGTAACGGTGAACACTGAAGCTTTCTTT. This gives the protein CASSPLVTVNTEAFF.

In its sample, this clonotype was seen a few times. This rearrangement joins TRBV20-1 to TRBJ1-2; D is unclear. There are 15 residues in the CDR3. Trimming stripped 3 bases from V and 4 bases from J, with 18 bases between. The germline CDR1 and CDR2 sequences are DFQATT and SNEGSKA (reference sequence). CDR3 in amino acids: CSASEGAGSRYGYTF. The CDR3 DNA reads TGCAGTGCTAGTGAGGGAGCGGGGTCTCGCTATGGCTACACCTTC.

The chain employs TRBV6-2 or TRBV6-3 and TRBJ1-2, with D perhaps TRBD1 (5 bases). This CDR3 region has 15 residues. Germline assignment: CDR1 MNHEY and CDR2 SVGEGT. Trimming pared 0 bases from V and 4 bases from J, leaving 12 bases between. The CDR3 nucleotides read TGTGCCAGCAGTTACTCGGCCAGGGCTGGCTATGGCTACACCTTC. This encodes CASSYSARAGYGYTF.

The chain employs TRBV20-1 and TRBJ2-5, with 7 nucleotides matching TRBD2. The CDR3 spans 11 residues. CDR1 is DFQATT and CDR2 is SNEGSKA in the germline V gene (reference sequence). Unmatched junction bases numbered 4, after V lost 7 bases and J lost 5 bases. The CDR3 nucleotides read TGCAGTGGGGAGGGTGACGAGACCCAGTACTTC. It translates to CSGEGDETQYF.

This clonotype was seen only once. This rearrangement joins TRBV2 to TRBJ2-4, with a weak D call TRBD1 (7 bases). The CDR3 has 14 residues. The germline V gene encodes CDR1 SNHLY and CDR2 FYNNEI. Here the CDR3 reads CSTFRGDSKNIQYF. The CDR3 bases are TGTTCAACCTTCAGGGGGGACAGCAAAAACATTCAGTACTTC.

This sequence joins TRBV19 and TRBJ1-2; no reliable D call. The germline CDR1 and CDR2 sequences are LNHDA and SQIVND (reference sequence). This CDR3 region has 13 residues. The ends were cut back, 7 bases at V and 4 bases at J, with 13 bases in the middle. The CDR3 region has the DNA TGTGCCAGTATCCCCCCGGCCGGCTATGGCTACACCTTC. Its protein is CASIPPAGYGYTF.

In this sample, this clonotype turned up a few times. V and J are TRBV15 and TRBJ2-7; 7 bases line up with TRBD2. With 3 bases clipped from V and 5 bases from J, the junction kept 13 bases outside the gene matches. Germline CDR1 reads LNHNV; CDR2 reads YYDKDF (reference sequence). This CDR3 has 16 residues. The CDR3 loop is CATSRVRGEGIHEQYF. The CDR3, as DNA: TGTGCCACCAGCAGGGTACGGGGGGAGGGCATCCACGAGCAGTACTTC.

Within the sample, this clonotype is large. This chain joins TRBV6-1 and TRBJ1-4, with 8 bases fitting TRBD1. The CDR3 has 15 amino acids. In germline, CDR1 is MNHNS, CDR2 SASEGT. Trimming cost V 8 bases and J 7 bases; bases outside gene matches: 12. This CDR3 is CASSPTQGAGEKLFF. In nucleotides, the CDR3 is TGTGCCAGCTCACCCACTCAGGGGGCAGGTGAAAAACTGTTTTTT.

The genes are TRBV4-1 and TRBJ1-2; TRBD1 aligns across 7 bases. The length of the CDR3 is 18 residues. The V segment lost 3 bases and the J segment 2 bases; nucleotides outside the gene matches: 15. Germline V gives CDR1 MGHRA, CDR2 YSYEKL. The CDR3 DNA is TGCGCCAGCAGCCACCATATGGGGGACCGGGACAGAAACTATGGCTACACCTTC. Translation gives CASSHHMGDRDRNYGYTF.